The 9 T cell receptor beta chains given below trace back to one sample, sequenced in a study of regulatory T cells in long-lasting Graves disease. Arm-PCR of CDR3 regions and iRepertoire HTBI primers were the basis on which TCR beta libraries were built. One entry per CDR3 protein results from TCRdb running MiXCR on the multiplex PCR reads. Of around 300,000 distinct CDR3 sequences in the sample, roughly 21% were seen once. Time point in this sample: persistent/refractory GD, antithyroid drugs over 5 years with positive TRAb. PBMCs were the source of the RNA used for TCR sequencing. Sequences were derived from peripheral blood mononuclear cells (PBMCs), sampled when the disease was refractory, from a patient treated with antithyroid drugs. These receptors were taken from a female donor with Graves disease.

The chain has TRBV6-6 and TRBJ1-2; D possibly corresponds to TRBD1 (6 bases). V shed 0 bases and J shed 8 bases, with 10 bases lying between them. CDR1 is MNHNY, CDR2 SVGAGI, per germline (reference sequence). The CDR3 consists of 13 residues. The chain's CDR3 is CASSYSQGSGYTF. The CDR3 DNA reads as TGTGCCAGCAGTTACTCGCAGGGGAGCGGCTACACCTTC.

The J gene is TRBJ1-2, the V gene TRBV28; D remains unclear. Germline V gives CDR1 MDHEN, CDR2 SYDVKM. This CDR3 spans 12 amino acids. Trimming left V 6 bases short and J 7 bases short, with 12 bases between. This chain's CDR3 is CASRFLFSGYTF. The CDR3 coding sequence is TGTGCCAGCAGGTTTCTGTTTAGTGGCTACACCTTC.

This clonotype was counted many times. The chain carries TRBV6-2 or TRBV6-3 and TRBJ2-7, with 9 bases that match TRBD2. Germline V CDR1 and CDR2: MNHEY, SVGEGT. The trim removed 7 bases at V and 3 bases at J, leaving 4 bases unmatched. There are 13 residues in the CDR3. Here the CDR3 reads CASNTAGGYEQYF. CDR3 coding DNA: TGTGCCAGCAATACAGCGGGAGGCTACGAGCAGTACTTC.

The CDR3 here is CASRTSGRAGDEQFF. CDR3 coding DNA: TGTGCCAGTCGGACTAGCGGGAGGGCCGGCGATGAGCAGTTCTTC. The chain links TRBV18 to TRBJ2-1, with 15 bases aligning to TRBD2. This CDR3 is 15 amino acids long. Germline CDR1 and CDR2: KGHSH and LQKENI. Trimming cost V 9 bases and J 8 bases; bases outside gene matches: 8.

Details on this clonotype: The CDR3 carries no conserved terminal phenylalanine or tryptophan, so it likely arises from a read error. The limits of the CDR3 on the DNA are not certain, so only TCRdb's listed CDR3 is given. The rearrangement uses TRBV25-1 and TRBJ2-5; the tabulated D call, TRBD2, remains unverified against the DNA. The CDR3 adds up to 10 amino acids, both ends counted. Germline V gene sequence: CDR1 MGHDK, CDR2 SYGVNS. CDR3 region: CGFSSRTACY.

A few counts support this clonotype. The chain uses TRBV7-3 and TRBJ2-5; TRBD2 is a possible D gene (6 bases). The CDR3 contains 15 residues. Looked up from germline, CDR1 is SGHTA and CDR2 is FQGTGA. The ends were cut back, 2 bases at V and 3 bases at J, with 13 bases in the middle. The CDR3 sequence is CASSLGPGGEETQYF. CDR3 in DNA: TGTGCCAGCAGCTTAGGTCCGGGCGGGGAAGAGACCCAGTACTTC.

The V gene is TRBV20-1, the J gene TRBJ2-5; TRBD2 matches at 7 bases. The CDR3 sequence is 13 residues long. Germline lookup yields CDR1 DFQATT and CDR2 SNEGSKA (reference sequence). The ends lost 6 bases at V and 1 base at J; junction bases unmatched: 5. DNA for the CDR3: TGCAGTGCCCTGACTAGCCCCCAAGAGACCCAGTACTTC. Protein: CSALTSPQETQYF.

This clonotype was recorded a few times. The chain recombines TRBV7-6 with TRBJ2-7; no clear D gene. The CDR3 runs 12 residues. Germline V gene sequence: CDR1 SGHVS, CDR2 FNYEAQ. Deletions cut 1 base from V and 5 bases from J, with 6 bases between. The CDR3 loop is CASSLVANEQYF. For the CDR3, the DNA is TGTGCCAGCAGCTTAGTTGCGAACGAGCAGTACTTC.

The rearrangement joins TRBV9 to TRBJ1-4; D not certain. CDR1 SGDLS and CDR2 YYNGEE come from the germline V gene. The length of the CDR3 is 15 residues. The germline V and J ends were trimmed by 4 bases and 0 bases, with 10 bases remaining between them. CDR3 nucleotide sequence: TGTGCCAGCAGCCCCGGTCGGGCAACTAATGAAAAACTGTTTTTT. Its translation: CASSPGRATNEKLFF.